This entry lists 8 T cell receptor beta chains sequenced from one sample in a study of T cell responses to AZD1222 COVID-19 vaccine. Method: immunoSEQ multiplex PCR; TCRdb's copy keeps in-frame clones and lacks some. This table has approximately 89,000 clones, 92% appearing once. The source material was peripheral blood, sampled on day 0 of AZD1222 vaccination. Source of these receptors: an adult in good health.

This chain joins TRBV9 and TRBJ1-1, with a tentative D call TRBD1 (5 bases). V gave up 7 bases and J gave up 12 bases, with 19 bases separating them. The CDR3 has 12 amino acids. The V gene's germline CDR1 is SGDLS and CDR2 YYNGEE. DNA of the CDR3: TGTGCCAGCTCGAGGGGTGGGCAGGATACTTTCTTT. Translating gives CASSRGGQDTFF.

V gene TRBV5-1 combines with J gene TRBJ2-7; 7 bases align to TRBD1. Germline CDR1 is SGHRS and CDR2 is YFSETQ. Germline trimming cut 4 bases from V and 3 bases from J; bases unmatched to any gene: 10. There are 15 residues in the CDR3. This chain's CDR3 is CASSGAGTVLYEQYF. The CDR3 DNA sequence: TGCGCCAGCAGCGGCGCCGGGACAGTTCTCTACGAGCAGTACTTC.

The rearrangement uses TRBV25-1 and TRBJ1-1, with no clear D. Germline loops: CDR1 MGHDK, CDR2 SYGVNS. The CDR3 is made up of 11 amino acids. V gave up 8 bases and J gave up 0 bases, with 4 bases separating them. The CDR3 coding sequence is TGTGCCAGCGGGATGAACACTGAAGCTTTCTTT. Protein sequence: CASGMNTEAFF.

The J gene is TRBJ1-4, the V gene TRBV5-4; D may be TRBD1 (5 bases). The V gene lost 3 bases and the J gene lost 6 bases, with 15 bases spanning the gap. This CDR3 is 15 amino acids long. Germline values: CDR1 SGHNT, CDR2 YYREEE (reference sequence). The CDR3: CASSSTLRGDEKLFF. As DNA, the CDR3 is TGTGCCAGCAGCTCAACCCTCCGGGGGGATGAAAAACTGTTTTTT.

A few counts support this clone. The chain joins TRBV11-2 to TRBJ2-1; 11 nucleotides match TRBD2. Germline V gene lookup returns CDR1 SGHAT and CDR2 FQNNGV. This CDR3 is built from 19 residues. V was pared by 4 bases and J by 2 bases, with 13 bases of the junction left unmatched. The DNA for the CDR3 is TGTGCCAGCAGCTCCGAGGAGCCCGGGACTAGCGGAACCTACAATGAGCAGTTCTTC. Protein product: CASSSEEPGTSGTYNEQFF.

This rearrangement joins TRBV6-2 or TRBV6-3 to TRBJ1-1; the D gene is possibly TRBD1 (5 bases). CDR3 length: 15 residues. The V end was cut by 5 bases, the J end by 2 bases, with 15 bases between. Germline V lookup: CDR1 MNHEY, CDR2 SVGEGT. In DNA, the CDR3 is TGTGCCAGCAGTCGAATACAGACAGTTAACACTGAAGCTTTCTTT. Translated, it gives CASSRIQTVNTEAFF.

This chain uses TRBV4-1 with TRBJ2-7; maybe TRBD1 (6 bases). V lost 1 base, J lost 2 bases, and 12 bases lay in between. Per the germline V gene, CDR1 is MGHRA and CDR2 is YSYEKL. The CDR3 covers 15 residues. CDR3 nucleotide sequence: TGCGCCAGCAGCCAAGGGACAGTAGAGACCTACGAGCAGTACTTC. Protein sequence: CASSQGTVETYEQYF.

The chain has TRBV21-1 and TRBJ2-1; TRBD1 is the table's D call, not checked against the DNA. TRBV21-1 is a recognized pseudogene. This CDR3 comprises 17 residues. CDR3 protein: CASRRPTSGAQNNEQFF. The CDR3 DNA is TGTGCCAGCAGAAGACCTACCTCAGGGGCCCAAAACAATGAGCAGTTCTTC.